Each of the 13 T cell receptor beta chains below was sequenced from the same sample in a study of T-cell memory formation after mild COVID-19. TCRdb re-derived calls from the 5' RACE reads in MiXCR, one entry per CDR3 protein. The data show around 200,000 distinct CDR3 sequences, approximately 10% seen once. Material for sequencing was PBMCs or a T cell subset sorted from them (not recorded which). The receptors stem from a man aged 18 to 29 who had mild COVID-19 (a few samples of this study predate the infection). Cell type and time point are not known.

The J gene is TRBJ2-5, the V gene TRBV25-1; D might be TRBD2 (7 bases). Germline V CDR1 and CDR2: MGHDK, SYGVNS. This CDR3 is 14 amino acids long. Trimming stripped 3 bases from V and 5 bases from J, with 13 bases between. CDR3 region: CASSDGGASETQYF. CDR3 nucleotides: TGTGCCAGCAGTGATGGGGGGGCCTCGGAGACCCAGTACTTC.

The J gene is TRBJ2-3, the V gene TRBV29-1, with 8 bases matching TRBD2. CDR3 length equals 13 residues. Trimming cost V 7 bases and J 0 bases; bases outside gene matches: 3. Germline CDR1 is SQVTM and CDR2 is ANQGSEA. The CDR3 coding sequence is TGCAGCGCCCAGCGGGGGAGCACAGATACGCAGTATTTT. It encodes CSAQRGSTDTQYF.

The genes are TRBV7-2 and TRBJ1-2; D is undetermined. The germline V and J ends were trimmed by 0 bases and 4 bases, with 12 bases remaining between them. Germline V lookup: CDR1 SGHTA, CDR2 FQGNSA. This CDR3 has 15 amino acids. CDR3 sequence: CASSLALGFGYGYTF. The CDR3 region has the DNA TGTGCCAGCAGCTTAGCGCTCGGGTTTGGCTATGGCTACACCTTC.

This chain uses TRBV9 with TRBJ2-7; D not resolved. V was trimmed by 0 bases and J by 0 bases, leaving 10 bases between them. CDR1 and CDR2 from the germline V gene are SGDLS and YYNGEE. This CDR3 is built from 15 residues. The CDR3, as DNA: TGTGCCAGCAGCGTAGAGGGCAGCCGCTCCTACGAGCAGTACTTC. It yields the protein CASSVEGSRSYEQYF.

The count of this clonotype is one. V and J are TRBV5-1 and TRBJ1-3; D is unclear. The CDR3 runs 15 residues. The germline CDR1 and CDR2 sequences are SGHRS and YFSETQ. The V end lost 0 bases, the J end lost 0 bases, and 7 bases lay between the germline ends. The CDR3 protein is CASSLVGFSGNTIYF. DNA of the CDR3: TGCGCCAGCAGCTTGGTTGGGTTCTCTGGAAACACCATATATTTT.

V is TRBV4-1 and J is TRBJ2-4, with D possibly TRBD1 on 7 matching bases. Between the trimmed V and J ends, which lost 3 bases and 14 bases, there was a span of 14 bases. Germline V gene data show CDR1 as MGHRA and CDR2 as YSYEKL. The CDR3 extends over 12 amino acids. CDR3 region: CASSHPGGTKYF. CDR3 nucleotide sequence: TGCGCCAGCAGCCACCCAGGGGGGACCAAGTACTTC.

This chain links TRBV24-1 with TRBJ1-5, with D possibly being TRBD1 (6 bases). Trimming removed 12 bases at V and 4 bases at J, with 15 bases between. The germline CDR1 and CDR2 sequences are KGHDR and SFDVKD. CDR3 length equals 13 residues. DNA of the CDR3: TGTGCCTCGCAAGGACAGCCAAATCAGCCCCAGCATTTT. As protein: CASQGQPNQPQHF.

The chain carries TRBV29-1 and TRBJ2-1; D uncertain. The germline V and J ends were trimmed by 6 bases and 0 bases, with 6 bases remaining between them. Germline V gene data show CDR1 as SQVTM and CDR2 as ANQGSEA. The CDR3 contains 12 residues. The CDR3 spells CSVVSSYNEQFF. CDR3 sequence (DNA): TGCAGCGTCGTAAGCTCCTACAATGAGCAGTTCTTC.

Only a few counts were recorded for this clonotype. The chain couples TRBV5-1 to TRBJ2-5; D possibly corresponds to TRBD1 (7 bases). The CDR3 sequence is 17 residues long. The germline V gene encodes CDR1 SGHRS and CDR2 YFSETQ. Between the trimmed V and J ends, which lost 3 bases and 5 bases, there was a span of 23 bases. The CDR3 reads CASSSGAARGFSETQYF. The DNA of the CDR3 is TGCGCCAGCAGCTCGGGGGCCGCCAGGGGGTTTTCGGAGACCCAGTACTTC.

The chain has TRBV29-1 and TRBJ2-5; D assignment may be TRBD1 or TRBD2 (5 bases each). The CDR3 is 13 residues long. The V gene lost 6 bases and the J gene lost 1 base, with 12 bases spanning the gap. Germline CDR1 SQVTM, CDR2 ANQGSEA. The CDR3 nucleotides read TGCAGCGTCGCCGGGACCCGCCAAGAGACCCAGTACTTC. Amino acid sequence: CSVAGTRQETQYF. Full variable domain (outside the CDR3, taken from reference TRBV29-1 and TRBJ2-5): SAVISQKPSRDICQRGTSLTIQCQVDSQVTMMFWYRQQPGQSLTLIATANQGSEATYESGFVIDKFPISRPNLTFSTLTVSNMSPEDSSIYLCSVAGTRQETQYFGPGTRLLVL.

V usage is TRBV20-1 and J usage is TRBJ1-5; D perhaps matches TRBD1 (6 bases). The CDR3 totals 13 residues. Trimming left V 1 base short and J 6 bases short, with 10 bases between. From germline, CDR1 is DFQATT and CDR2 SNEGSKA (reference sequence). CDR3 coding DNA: TGCAGTGCTAGAGGACAGGCGGCTCAGCCCCAGCATTTT. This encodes CSARGQAAQPQHF.

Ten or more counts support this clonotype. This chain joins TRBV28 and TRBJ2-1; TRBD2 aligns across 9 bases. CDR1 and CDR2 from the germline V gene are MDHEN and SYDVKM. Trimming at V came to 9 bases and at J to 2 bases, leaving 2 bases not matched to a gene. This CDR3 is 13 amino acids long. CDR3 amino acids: CASSSGAYNEQFF. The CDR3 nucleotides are TGTGCCAGTTCTAGCGGGGCCTACAATGAGCAGTTCTTC.

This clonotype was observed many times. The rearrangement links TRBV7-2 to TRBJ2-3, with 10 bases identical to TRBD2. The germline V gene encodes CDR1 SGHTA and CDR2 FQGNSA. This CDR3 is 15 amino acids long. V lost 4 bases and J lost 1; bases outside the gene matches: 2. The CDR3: CASSYGLAGTDTQYF. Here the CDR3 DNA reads TGTGCCAGCAGCTACGGACTAGCGGGCACAGATACGCAGTATTTT.